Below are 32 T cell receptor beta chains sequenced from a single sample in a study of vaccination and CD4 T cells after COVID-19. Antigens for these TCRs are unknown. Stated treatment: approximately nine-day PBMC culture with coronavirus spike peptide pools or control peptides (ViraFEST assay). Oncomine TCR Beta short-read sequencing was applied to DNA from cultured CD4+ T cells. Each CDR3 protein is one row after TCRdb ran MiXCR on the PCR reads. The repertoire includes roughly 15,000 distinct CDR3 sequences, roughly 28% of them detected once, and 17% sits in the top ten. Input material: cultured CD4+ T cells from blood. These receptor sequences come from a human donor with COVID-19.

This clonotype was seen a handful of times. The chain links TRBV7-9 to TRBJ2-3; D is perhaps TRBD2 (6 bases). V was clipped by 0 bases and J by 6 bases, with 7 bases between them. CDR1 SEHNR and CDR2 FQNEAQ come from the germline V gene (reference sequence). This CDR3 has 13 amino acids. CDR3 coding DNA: TGTGCCAGCAGCTTAGCCCTAGCGGATACGCAGTATTTT. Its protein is CASSLALADTQYF. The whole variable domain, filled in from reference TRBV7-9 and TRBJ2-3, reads DTGVSQNPRHKITKRGQNVTFRCDPISEHNRLYWYRQTLGQGPEFLTYFQNEAQLEKSRLLSDRFSAERPKGSFSTLEIQRTEQGDSAMYLCASSLALADTQYFGPGTRLTVL.

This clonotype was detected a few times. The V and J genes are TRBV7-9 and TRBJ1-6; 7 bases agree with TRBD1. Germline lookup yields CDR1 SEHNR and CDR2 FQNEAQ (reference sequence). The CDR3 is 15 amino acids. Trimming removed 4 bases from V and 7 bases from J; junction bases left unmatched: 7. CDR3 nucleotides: TGTGCCAGCAGCTCCACGACAGGGTCGAATTCACCCCTCCACTTT. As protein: CASSSTTGSNSPLHF.

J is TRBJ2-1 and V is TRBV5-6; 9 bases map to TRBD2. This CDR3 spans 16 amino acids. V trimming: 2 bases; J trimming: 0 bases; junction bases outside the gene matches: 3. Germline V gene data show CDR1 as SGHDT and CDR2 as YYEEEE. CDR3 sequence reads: CASSLSGGRSYNEQFF. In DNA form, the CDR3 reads TGTGCCAGCAGCTTAAGCGGGGGGCGCTCCTACAATGAGCAGTTCTTC.

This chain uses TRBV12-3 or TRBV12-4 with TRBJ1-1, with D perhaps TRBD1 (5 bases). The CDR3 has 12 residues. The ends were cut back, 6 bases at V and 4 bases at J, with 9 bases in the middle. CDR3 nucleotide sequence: TGTGCCAGCAGCGCGCAGGGCACTGAAGCTTTCTTT. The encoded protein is CASSAQGTEAFF.

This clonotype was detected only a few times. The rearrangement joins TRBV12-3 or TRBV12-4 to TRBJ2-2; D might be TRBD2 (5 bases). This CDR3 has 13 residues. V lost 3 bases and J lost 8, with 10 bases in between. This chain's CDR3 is CASSFRGDGELFF. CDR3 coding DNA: TGTGCCAGCAGTTTTCGGGGAGATGGGGAGCTGTTTTTT.

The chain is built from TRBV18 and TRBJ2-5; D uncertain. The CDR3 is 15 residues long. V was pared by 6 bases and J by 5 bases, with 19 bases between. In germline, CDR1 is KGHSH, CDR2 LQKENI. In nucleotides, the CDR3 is TGTGCCAGCTCCCCAACTGTATCGGGTTCCGAGACCCAGTACTTC. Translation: CASSPTVSGSETQYF.

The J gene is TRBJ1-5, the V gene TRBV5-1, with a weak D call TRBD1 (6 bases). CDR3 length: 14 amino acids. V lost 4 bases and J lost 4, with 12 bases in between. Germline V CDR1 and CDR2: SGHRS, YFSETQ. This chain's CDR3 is CASSPTGPNQPQHF. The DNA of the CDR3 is TGCGCCAGCAGCCCGACAGGACCGAATCAGCCCCAGCATTTT.

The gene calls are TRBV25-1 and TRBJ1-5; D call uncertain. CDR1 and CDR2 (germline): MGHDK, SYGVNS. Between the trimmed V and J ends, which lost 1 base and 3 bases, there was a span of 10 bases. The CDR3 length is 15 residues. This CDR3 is CASSESGQPNQPQHF. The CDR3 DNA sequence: TGTGCCAGCAGTGAATCGGGCCAGCCCAATCAGCCCCAGCATTTT.

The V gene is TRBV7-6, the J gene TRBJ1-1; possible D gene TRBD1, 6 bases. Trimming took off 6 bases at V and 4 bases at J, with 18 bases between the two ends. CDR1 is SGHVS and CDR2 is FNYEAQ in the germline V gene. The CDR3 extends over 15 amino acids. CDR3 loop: CASSSYRAAATEAFF. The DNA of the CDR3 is TGTGCCAGCAGTTCGTACAGGGCCGCGGCCACTGAAGCTTTCTTT.

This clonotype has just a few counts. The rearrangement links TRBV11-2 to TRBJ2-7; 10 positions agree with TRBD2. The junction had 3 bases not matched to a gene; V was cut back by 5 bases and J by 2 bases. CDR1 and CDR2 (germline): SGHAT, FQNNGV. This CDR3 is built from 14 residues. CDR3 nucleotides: TGTGCCAGCAGCGTAAGCGGGGGGGCCTACGAGCAGTACTTC. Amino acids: CASSVSGGAYEQYF.

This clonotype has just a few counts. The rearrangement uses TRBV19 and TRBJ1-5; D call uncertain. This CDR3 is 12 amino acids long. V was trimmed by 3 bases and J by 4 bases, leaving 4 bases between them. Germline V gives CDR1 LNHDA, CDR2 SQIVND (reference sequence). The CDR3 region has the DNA TGTGCCAGTAGTATCGGTAATCAGCCCCAGCATTTT. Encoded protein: CASSIGNQPQHF.

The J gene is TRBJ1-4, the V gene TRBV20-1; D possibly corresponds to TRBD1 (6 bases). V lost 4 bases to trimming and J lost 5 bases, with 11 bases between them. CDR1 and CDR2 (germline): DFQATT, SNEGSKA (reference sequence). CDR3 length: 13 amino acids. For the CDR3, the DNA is TGCAGTGCTACCGACAGGATAAATGAAAAACTGTTTTTT. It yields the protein CSATDRINEKLFF.

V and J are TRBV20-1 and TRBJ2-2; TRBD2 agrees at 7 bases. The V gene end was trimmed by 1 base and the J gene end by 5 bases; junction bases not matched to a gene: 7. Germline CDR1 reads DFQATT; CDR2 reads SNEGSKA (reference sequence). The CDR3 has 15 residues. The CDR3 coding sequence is TGCAGTGCTAGAGGGGAGCGGGGTTGGACCGGGGAGCTGTTTTTT. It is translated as CSARGERGWTGELFF.

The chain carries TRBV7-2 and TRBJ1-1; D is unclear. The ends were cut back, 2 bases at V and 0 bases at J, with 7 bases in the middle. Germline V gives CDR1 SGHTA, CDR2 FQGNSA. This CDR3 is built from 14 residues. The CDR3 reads CASSLNSVNTEAFF. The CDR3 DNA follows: TGTGCCAGCAGCTTAAACAGCGTGAACACTGAAGCTTTCTTT.

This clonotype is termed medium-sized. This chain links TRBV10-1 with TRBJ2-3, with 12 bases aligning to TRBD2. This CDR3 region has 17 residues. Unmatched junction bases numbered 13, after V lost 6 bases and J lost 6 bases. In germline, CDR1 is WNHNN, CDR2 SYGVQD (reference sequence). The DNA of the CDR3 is TGCGCCAGCAGCCGCACTAGCGGGGGGCCCCAAGGGGATACGCAGTATTTT. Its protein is CASSRTSGGPQGDTQYF.

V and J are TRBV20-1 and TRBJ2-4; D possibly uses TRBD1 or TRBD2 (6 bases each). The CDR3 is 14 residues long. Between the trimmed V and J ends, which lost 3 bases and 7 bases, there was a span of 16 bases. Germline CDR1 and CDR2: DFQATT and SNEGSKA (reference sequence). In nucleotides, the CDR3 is TGCAGTGCTAGGGGAGACAGGAGGGGGAACATTCAGTACTTC. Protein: CSARGDRRGNIQYF.

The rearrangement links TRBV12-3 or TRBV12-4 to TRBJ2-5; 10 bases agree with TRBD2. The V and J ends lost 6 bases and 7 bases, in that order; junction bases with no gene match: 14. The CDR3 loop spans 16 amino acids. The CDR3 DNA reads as TGTGCCAGCAGAGCAATGCCTAGCGGGGGTGAGGGGACCCAGTACTTC. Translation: CASRAMPSGGEGTQYF.

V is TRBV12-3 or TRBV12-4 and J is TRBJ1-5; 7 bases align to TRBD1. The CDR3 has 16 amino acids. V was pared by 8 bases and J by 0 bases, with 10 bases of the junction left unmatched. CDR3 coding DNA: TGTGCCAGCGGTCCGGGACAGCCATATAGCAATCAGCCCCAGCATTTT. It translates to CASGPGQPYSNQPQHF.

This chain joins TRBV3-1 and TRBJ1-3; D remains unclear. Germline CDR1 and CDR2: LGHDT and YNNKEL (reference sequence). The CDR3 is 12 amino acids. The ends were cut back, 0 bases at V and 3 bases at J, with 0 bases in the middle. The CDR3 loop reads CASSQDGNTIYF. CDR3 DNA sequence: TGTGCCAGCAGCCAAGATGGAAACACCATATATTTT.

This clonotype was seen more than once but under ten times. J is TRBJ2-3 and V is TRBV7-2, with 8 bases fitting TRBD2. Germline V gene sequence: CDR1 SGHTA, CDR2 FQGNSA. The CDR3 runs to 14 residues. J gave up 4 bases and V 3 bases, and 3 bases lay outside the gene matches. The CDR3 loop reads CASSLGLGPDTQYF. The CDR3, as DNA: TGTGCCAGCAGCTTGGGACTAGGCCCAGATACGCAGTATTTT.

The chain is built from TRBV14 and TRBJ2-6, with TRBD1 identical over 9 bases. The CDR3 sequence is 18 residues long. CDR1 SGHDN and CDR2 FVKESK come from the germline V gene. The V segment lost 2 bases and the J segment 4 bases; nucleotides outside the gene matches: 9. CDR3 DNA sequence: TGTGCCAGCAGCCAATTTATACAGGGGGCCGCCGGGGCCAACGTCCTGACTTTC. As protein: CASSQFIQGAAGANVLTF.

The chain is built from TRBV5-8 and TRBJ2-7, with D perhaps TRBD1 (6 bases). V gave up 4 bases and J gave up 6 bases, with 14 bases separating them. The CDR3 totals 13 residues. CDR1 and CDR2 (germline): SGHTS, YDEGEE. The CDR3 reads CASSRDMASEQYF. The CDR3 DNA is TGTGCCAGCAGCCGGGACATGGCCTCCGAGCAGTACTTC.

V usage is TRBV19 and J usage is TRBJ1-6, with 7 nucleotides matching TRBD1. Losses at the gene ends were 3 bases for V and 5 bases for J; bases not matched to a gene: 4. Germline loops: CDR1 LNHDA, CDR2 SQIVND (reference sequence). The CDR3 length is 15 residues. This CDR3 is CASSIDREHNSPLHF. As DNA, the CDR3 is TGTGCCAGTAGTATTGACAGGGAACATAATTCACCCCTCCACTTT.

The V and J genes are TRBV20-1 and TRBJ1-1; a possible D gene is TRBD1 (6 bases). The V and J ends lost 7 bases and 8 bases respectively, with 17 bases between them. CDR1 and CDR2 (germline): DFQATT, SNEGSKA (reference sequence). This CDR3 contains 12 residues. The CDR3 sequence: CSVSARGAEAFF. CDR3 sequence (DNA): TGCAGTGTCTCAGCCAGGGGAGCCGAAGCTTTCTTT.

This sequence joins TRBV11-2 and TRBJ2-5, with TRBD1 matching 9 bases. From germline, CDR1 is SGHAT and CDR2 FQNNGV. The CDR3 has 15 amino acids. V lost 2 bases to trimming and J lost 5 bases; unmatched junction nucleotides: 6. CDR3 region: CASSLRGTGWETQYF. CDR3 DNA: TGTGCCAGCAGCTTACGGGGGACAGGGTGGGAGACCCAGTACTTC.

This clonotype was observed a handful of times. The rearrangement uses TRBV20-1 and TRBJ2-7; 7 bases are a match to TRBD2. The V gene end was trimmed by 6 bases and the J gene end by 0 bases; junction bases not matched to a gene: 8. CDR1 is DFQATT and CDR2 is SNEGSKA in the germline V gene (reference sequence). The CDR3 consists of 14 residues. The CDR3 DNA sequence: TGCAGTGCGCCGGCGGGGGAGAGCTCCTACGAGCAGTACTTC. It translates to CSAPAGESSYEQYF.

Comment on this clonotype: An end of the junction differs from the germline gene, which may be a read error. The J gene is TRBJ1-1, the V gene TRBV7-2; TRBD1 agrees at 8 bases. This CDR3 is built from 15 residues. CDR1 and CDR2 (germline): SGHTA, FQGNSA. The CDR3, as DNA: TGTGCCTGCAGCCAGACAGGGGCCCTGAACACTGAAGCTTTCTTT. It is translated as CACSQTGALNTEAFF.

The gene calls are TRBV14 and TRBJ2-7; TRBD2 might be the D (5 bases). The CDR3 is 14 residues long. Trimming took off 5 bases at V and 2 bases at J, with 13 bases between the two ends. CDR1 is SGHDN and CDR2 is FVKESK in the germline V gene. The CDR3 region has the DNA TGTGCCAGCAGCACCGGGAATGGCCCCTACGAGCAGTACTTC. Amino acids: CASSTGNGPYEQYF.

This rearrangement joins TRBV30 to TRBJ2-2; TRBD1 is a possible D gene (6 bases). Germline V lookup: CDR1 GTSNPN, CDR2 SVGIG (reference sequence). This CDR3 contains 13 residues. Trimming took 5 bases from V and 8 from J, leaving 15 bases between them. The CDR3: CAWGTRVWGELFF. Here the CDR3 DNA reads TGTGCCTGGGGGACAAGGGTATGGGGGGAGCTGTTTTTT.

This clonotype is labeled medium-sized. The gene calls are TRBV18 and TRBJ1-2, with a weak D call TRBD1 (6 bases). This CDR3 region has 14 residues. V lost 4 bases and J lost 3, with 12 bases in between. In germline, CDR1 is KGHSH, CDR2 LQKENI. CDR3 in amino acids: CASSRTDRDYGYTF. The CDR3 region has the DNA TGTGCCAGCTCACGGACAGACCGCGACTATGGCTACACCTTC.

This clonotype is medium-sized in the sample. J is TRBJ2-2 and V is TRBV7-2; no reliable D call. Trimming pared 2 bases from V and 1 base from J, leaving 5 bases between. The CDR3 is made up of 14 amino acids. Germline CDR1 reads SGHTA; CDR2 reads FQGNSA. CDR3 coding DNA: TGTGCCAGCAGCTTAAGGATGAACACCGGGGAGCTGTTTTTT. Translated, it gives CASSLRMNTGELFF.

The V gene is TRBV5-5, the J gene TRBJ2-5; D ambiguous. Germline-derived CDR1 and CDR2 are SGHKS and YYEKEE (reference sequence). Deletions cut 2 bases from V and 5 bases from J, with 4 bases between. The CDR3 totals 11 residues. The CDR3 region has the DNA TGTGCCAGCAGCTTCTTGGAGACCCAGTACTTC. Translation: CASSFLETQYF.